This TCR beta chain was recovered during a study of patients and donors after allogeneic stem cell transplantation. This clonotype has ten or more counts. Trimming pared 2 bases from V and 7 bases from J, leaving 11 bases between. The CDR3 runs 13 residues. Germline CDR1 is MNHEY and CDR2 is SMNVEV (reference sequence). TCRdb called the RT-PCR reads again in MiXCR, with one record for every CDR3 protein. The sample consists of around 160,000 distinct CDR3 sequences, about 29% of them appearing once. This chain joins TRBV27 and TRBJ1-1; D is unresolved. Specimen: blood, either unsorted or a sorted T cell fraction (not recorded which). This clonotype was obtained from a human donor who was either an allogeneic HSCT recipient or a stem cell or donor lymphocyte infusion donor (not recorded which). It is not recorded whose cells these are; they may come from a transplant donor. This chain's CDR3 is CASSLSWGYEAFF. The DNA of the CDR3 is TGTGCCAGCAGTTTAAGCTGGGGTTATGAAGCTTTCTTT.